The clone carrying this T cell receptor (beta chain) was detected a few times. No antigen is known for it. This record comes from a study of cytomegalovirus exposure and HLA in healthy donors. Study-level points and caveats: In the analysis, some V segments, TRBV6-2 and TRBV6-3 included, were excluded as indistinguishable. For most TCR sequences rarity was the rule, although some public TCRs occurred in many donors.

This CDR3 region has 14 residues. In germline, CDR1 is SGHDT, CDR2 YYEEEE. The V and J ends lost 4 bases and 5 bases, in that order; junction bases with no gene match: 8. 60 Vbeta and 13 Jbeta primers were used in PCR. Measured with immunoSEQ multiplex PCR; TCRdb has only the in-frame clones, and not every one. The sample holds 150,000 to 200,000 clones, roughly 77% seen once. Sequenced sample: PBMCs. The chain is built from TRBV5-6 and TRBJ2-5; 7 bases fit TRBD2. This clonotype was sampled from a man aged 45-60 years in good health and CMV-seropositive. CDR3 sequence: CASSQSGGSETQYF. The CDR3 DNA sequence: TGTGCCAGCAGCCAATCCGGGGGGTCGGAGACCCAGTACTTC.